This T cell receptor beta chain was sequenced for a study of identical twins. TCRdb recomputed calls from the 5' RACE reads with MiXCR, one row per CDR3 protein. In the table there are roughly 260,000 distinct CDR3 sequences, roughly an eighth of which are singletons. Concerning this clonotype itself: Its antigen is currently unknown.

Regarding the study as a whole: In monozygotic twins, models underestimated the sharing of out-of-frame TCR alpha. There were fewer insertions in abundant cord blood beta clonotypes, but memory repertoires showed no such pattern. Because invariant MAIT and iNKT cells could be present, zero-insertion analyses could be partly confounded.

In every case, the donor was a healthy Caucasian. The sample taken for sequencing was memory (CD45RO+) T cells sorted from blood. This clonotype was obtained from a woman in her late teens or twenties in good health.

In DNA, the CDR3 is TGTGCCAGCAGCTTAGCGGGCAACAGGGGCACTAGCAATCAGCCCCAGCATTTT. It codes for CASSLAGNRGTSNQPQHF. The rearrangement joins TRBV7-2 to TRBJ1-5; 7 bases match TRBD1. The CDR3 is 18 amino acids. In germline, CDR1 is SGHTA, CDR2 FQGNSA. The V gene end was trimmed by 0 bases and the J gene end by 0 bases; junction bases not matched to a gene: 8.